This record covers a single T cell receptor beta chain. No antigen is known for it. The data belong to a study of cytomegalovirus exposure and HLA in healthy donors. Regarding the study as a whole: Cytomegalovirus association was listed for 150 or so TCR beta chains.

CDR1 and CDR2 from the germline V gene are LNHDA and SQIVND (reference sequence). The CDR3 is 14 amino acids. Trimming cost V 9 bases and J 5 bases; bases outside gene matches: 9. Here immunoSEQ multiplex PCR was the method, and the copy in TCRdb shows in-frame clones only, minus some. The sample includes about 130,000 clones, roughly nine tenths of them seen just once. The receptor was derived from a young woman in good health and CMV-seronegative. What was sequenced was PBMCs. The V and J genes are TRBV19 and TRBJ2-2; 7 bases are a match to TRBD1. CDR3 DNA: TGTGCCAGCCAGGCAAGGGGGCGAACCGGGGAGCTGTTTTTT. This encodes CASQARGRTGELFF.